This T cell receptor (beta chain) was documented in a study of blood T cell repertoires in COVID-19. Overall study: Spain, Italy and the United States supplied samples that represented acute and convalescent COVID-19. Sources were T cells, B-cell-depleted T cells, or PBMCs; the material itself was cDNA or gDNA.

Original processing notes: The assay estimated nucleated cells by amplifying reference gene primers. Profiled with immunoSEQ multiplex PCR; TCRdb holds only in-frame clones, not every one. V and J calls and clone size are given by that table; D and trimming were obtained from the DNA. The sample has about 270,000 clones; less than 85% are singletons. The J segment lost 8 bases and the V segment lost 3 bases, leaving 2 bases of the junction unmatched. The CDR3 loop spans 12 amino acids. Per germline, CDR1 GTSNPN and CDR2 SVGIG (reference sequence). This receptor was taken from a woman in her late teens or twenties with acute or convalescent COVID-19. The sequencing input was peripheral blood. V gene TRBV30 combines with J gene TRBJ2-1, with 9 bases fitting TRBD1. CDR3 residues: CAWRGQGYEQFF. In DNA, the CDR3 is TGTGCCTGGAGGGGACAGGGCTATGAGCAGTTCTTC.